A selection of T cell receptor beta chains follows, all from one sample in a study of blood T cells in healthy people across ages. TCRdb used MiXCR to reprocess the 5' RACE reads, holding one entry per CDR3 protein. There are some 900,000 distinct CDR3 sequences in the sample; around 49% occur only once, and roughly an eighth lies in the top ten. Sequenced input: blood. These receptor sequences come from a man aged 25-40 years in good health. Each CDR3 is given with its conserved first and last residue. A D gene is named only where the DNA matches it firmly. The listing skips clone size in some rows; elsewhere it reads once, few, many or a size class.

DNA: TGCAGCGTTCGAGGCGTAACCCCTTTAGTAGATACGCAGTATTTT
CDR3: CSVRGVTPLVDTQYF
size: .
J: TRBJ2-3
V: TRBV29-1
D: .

DNA: TGTGCCAGCAGTGCCCGGACTCAAGAGCAGTTCTTC
CDR3: CASSARTQEQFF
size: few
J: TRBJ2-1
V: TRBV28
D: .

DNA: TGTGCCTGTGGACAGGGGGATGACCGGGTCCTGACTTTC
CDR3: CACGQGDDRVLTF
size: .
J: TRBJ2-6
V: TRBV28
D: TRBD1

DNA: TGTGCCAGCAGCGTGGACGAAAATGGCTACACCTTC
CDR3: CASSVDENGYTF
size: .
J: TRBJ1-2
V: TRBV9
D: .

DNA: TGTGCCAGCAGTTCCCACGGACTAGCGGGGAAGTATGAGCAGTTCTTC
CDR3: CASSSHGLAGKYEQFF
size: many
J: TRBJ2-1
V: TRBV12-3/TRBV12-4
D: TRBD2

DNA: TGTGCCAGCAGCTTAACGAGGGAACAAGAGACCCAGTACTTC
CDR3: CASSLTREQETQYF
size: .
J: TRBJ2-5
V: TRBV7-2
D: .

DNA: TGTGCCAGCTCACCAGGCCCCCGACAGGCTTCCTACGAGCAGTACTTC
CDR3: CASSPGPRQASYEQYF
size: .
J: TRBJ2-7
V: TRBV18
D: .

DNA: TGTGCCAGCAGCTTAATTCCCGTTGCGGGAACTGAAGCTTTCTTT
CDR3: CASSLIPVAGTEAFF
size: .
J: TRBJ1-1
V: TRBV11-1
D: .

DNA: TGCGCCAGCAGCTTAAGGGGACAGGGCTTGTACAATGAGCAGTACTTC
CDR3: CASSLRGQGLYNEQYF
size: .
J: TRBJ2-7
V: TRBV5-1
D: TRBD1

DNA: TGTGCCAGCAGACAAGTGGGATCAGATACGCAGTATTTT
CDR3: CASRQVGSDTQYF
size: once
J: TRBJ2-3
V: TRBV12-3/TRBV12-4
D: .

DNA: TGTGCCAGCAGCCCGCGGACTGGTAGCGGGCAGTTCTTC
CDR3: CASSPRTGSGQFF
size: .
J: TRBJ2-1
V: TRBV3-1
D: .

DNA: TGTGCCAGCAGTGAATCCTGGGAGGGGACCTACTCTGGGGCCAACGTCCTGACTTTC
CDR3: CASSESWEGTYSGANVLTF
size: .
J: TRBJ2-6
V: TRBV25-1
D: TRBD2

DNA: TGTGCCAGCAGTGATCCCCGGGTACAAGAGACCCAGTACTTC
CDR3: CASSDPRVQETQYF
size: few
J: TRBJ2-5
V: TRBV6-4
D: .

DNA: TGCGCCAGCAGCCAAGAAGGGTACGAGGACTGGGGGGCCGATACGCAGTATTTT
CDR3: CASSQEGYEDWGADTQYF
size: .
J: TRBJ2-3
V: TRBV4-1
D: .